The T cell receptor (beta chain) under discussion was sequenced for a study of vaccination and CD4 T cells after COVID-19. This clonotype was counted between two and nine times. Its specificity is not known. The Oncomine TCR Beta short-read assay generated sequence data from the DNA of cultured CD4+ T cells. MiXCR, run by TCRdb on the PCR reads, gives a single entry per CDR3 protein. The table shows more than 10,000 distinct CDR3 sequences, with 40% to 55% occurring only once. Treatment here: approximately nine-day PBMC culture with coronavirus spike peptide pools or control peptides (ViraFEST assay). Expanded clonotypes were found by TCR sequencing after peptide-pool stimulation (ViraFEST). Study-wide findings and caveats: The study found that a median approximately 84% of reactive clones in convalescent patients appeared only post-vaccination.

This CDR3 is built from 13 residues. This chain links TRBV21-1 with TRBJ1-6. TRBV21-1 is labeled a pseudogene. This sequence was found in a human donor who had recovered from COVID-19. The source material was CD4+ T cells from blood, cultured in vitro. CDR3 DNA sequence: TGTGCCAGCCGGACGCCCTCTAATTCACCCCTCCACTTT. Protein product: CASRTPSNSPLHF.